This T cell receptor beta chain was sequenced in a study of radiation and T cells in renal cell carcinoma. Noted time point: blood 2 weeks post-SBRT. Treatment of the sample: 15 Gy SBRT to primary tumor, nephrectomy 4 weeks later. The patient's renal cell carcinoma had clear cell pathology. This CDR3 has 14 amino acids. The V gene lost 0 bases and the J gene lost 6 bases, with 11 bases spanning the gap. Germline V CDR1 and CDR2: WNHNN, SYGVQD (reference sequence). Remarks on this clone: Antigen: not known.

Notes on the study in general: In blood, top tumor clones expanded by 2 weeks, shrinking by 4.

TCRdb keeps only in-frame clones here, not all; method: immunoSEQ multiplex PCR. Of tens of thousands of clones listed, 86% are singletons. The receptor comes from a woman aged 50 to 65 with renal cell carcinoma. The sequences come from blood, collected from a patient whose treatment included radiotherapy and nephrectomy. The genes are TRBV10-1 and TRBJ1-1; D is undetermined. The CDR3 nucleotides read TGCGCCAGCAGTGAGTCGACCGGGAGCCCTGAAGCTTTCTTT. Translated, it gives CASSESTGSPEAFF.